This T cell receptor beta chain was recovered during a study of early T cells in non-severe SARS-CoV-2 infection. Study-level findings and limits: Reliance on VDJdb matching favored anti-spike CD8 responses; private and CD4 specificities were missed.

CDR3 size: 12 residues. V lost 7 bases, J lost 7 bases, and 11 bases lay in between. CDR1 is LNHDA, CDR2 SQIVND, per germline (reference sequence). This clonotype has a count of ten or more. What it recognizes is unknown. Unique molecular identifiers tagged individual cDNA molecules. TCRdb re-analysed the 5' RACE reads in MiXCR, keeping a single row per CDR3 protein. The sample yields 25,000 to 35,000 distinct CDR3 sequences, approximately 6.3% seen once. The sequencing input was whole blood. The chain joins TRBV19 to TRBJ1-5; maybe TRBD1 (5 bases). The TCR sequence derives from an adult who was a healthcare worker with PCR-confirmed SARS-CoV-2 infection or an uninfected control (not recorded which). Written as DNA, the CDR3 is TGTGCCAGTACAGGGTTGCGGCAGCCCCAGCATTTT. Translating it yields CASTGLRQPQHF.